Each of the 22 T cell receptor beta chains below was sequenced from the same sample in a study of control samples from healthy donors and cancer patients. The data were produced by immunoSEQ multiplex PCR, yet TCRdb's version contains in-frame clones alone and is incomplete. This table has 100,000 to 150,000 clones, more than 80% appearing once. Sequencing input: blood. The source is a man aged 40-55 years in good health.

V and J are TRBV5-1 and TRBJ2-5, with D maybe TRBD2 (5 bases). This CDR3 has 17 amino acids. From germline, CDR1 is SGHRS and CDR2 YFSETQ. V gave up 0 bases and J gave up 2 bases, with 17 bases separating them. CDR3 DNA: TGCGCCAGCAGCTTGGGGCTAGCCCCTGTTGGGCAAGAGACCCAGTACTTC. Encoded protein: CASSLGLAPVGQETQYF.

This chain uses TRBV5-8 with TRBJ2-1, with D tentatively TRBD2 (5 bases). The CDR3 runs 16 residues. Germline lookup yields CDR1 SGHTS and CDR2 YDEGEE. V was trimmed by 4 bases and J by 4 bases, leaving 18 bases between them. The CDR3 DNA reads as TGTGCCAGCAGCCCCGACGTTGGAGGCAGTTACAATGAGCAGTTCTTC. Amino acids: CASSPDVGGSYNEQFF.

The chain combines TRBV7-8 with TRBJ2-3, with 7 nucleotides matching TRBD2. This CDR3 is built from 15 residues. Looked up from germline, CDR1 is SGHVS and CDR2 is FQNEAQ. The V and J ends lost 7 bases and 1 base, in that order; junction bases with no gene match: 8. CDR3 sequence reads: CASTSAGVRTDTQYF. CDR3 DNA sequence: TGTGCCAGCACCAGCGCGGGAGTTCGCACAGATACGCAGTATTTT.

The chain has TRBV13 and TRBJ1-2; D not resolved. Germline V CDR1 and CDR2: PRHDT, FYEKMQ (reference sequence). V lost 5 bases and J lost 1, with 14 bases in between. This CDR3 region has 15 residues. The CDR3 loop reads CASSTPRGLNYGYTF. DNA of the CDR3: TGTGCCAGCAGCACCCCCCGGGGTCTTAACTATGGCTACACCTTC.

The V call is TRBV5-5, the J call TRBJ2-5, with D possibly being TRBD2 (6 bases). V was cut by 0 bases and J by 2 bases, with 11 bases left in between. The CDR3 loop spans 15 amino acids. Germline assignment: CDR1 SGHKS and CDR2 YYEKEE (reference sequence). The chain's CDR3 is CASSLGGRRQETQYF. The CDR3 region has the DNA TGTGCCAGCAGCTTGGGGGGGAGGAGACAAGAGACCCAGTACTTC.

The chain couples TRBV19 to TRBJ2-5, with D unclear. This CDR3 region has 13 residues. V lost 3 bases and J 5 bases, leaving 10 bases between the germline ends. Per germline, CDR1 LNHDA and CDR2 SQIVND (reference sequence). CDR3 nucleotide sequence: TGTGCCAGTAGTATCGGAATTCGGGAGACCCAGTACTTC. Its translation is CASSIGIRETQYF.

This clone was counted many times. The CDR3 bases are TGTGCCAGCAGTTACCCGACCTACGAGCAGTACTTC. Protein product: CASSYPTYEQYF. The V call is TRBV6-2 or TRBV6-3, the J call TRBJ2-7; D gene uncertain. The CDR3 spans 12 residues. Per the germline V gene, CDR1 is MNHEY and CDR2 is SVGEGT. V was pared by 2 bases and J by 2 bases, with 4 bases between.

The V call is TRBV30, the J call TRBJ2-2; D is unclear. The ends were cut back, 6 bases at V and 4 bases at J, with 21 bases in the middle. The CDR3 length is 16 residues. Germline CDR1 GTSNPN, CDR2 SVGIG (reference sequence). CDR3 in DNA: TGTGCCTGCACCCCCGATTGGGGTTCGGCCACCGGGGAGCTGTTTTTT. Encoded protein: CACTPDWGSATGELFF.

This rearrangement joins TRBV3-1 (or the pseudogene TRBV3-2) to TRBJ2-5; no clear D. Trimming cost V 0 bases and J 2 bases, with 16 bases left between them. The CDR3 consists of 17 residues. From germline, CDR1 is LGHDT and CDR2 YNNKEL (reference sequence). The CDR3 DNA reads TGTGCCAGCAGCCAAGAGCTCGGAAGGGTGGCTCAAGAGACCCAGTACTTC. It translates to CASSQELGRVAQETQYF.

The chain uses TRBV28 and TRBJ2-7; D unresolved. CDR3 length equals 14 residues. Germline values: CDR1 MDHEN, CDR2 SYDVKM. V was clipped by 6 bases and J by 5 bases, with 17 bases between them. The CDR3 reads CASRVLGRGNEQYF. CDR3 DNA: TGTGCCAGCAGGGTTCTAGGAAGAGGCAACGAGCAGTACTTC. Supplemented by reference TRBV28 and TRBJ2-7, the full variable domain reads DVKVTQSSRYLVKRTGEKVFLECVQDMDHENMFWYRQDPGLGLRLIYFSYDVKMKEKGDIPEGYSVSREKKERFSLILESASTNQTSMYLCASRVLGRGNEQYFGPGTRLTVT.

This clone has just a few counts. The rearrangement links TRBV7-9 to TRBJ2-7; TRBD1 matches 8 bases. The length of the CDR3 is 14 residues. With V trimmed by 6 bases and J by 5 bases, 9 bases remained unmatched. CDR1 SEHNR and CDR2 FQNEAQ come from the germline V gene (reference sequence). In DNA form, the CDR3 reads TGTGCCAGCAGAAACTCGGGACAGGTCAACGAGCAGTACTTC. Translated: CASRNSGQVNEQYF.

The chain is built from TRBV29-1 and TRBJ2-1; 12 bases are shared with TRBD2. The V gene's germline CDR1 is SQVTM and CDR2 ANQGSEA. V gave up 4 bases and J gave up 7 bases; unmatched junction bases: 8. This CDR3 has 15 amino acids. The CDR3 reads CSVAFRLAGDNEQFF. The CDR3 bases are TGCAGCGTTGCGTTTAGACTAGCGGGGGATAATGAGCAGTTCTTC.

The chain has TRBV9 and TRBJ2-7; 9 bases line up with TRBD2. V was clipped by 3 bases and J by 6 bases; unmatched bases: 10. Germline V gene lookup returns CDR1 SGDLS and CDR2 YYNGEE. The CDR3 spans 15 residues. CDR3 nucleotide sequence: TGTGCCAGCAGCGCTGTAGCGGGGGAAGGCGTCGAGCAGTACTTC. It translates to CASSAVAGEGVEQYF. Supplemented by reference TRBV9 and TRBJ2-7, the full variable domain reads DSGVTQTPKHLITATGQRVTLRCSPRSGDLSVYWYQQSLDQGLQFLIQYYNGEERAKGNILERFSAQQFPDLHSELNLSSLELGDSALYFCASSAVAGEGVEQYFGPGTRLTVT.

The genes are TRBV7-9 and TRBJ1-2, with D maybe TRBD1 (6 bases). The CDR3 loop spans 16 amino acids. V dropped 0 bases and J dropped 5 bases, with 16 bases sitting between them. Germline V gives CDR1 SEHNR, CDR2 FQNEAQ (reference sequence). The CDR3 spells CASSLASRQVLYGYTF. The CDR3 bases are TGTGCCAGCAGCTTAGCGTCCCGACAGGTGTTGTATGGCTACACCTTC.

This sequence joins TRBV4-2 and TRBJ1-3; D is possibly TRBD1 (6 bases). Germline V gene data show CDR1 as LGHNA and CDR2 as YNFKEQ. V shed 0 bases and J shed 0 bases, with 6 bases lying between them. CDR3 size: 15 residues. The CDR3 reads CASSQEDSSGNTIYF. Written as DNA, the CDR3 is TGTGCCAGCAGCCAAGAGGACAGCTCTGGAAACACCATATATTTT.

This clone was recorded a few times. The rearrangement joins TRBV10-3 to TRBJ1-5; D unclear. V gave up 0 bases and J gave up 8 bases, with 14 bases separating them. Germline values: CDR1 ENHRY, CDR2 SYGVKD. The CDR3 has 15 amino acids. The CDR3 is CAISESKGDQKPQHF. The CDR3 bases are TGTGCCATCAGTGAGTCGAAAGGCGATCAGAAGCCCCAGCATTTT.

This chain joins TRBV19 and TRBJ2-7, with D possibly matching TRBD2 (8 bases). This CDR3 comprises 16 residues. The V gene lost 5 bases and the J gene lost 4 bases, with 21 bases spanning the gap. Germline V gives CDR1 LNHDA, CDR2 SQIVND (reference sequence). The CDR3 reads CASSGARGARGYEQYF. As DNA, the CDR3 is TGTGCCAGTAGTGGGGCGCGGGGGGCCAGGGGGTACGAGCAGTACTTC.

This clone showed up just a few times. The chain uses TRBV6-5 and TRBJ1-2, with a possible D match to TRBD1 (5 bases). The CDR3 spans 15 residues. The germline V gene encodes CDR1 MNHEY and CDR2 SVGAGI. The V end lost 7 bases, the J end lost 4 bases, and 19 bases lay between the germline ends. In nucleotides, the CDR3 is TGTGCCAGCACCGTTTCCACAGGTAGTCCCTATGGCTACACCTTC. This codes for CASTVSTGSPYGYTF.

On this clone: Compared with germline, one end of the junction differs, possibly owing to a read error. CDR3 region: CASGSSGTGRHRGAVF. CDR3 DNA sequence: TGTGCTAGTGGTTCGTCCGGGACAGGGCGGCACCGGGGAGCTGTTTTT. This rearrangement joins TRBV12-5 to TRBJ2-2, with 9 nucleotides matching TRBD1. This CDR3 spans 16 amino acids. Germline V CDR1 and CDR2: LGHNT, FRNRAP.

This clone has a single count. This chain uses TRBV27 with TRBJ1-3; D gene uncertain. Germline V gene sequence: CDR1 MNHEY, CDR2 SMNVEV (reference sequence). Trimming shortened V by 4 bases and J by 8 bases, and 15 bases separated the two germline ends. CDR3 length equals 14 residues. The CDR3 bases are TGTGCCAGCAGTTCCTCCGCGACGGGTCACACCATATATTTT. As protein: CASSSSATGHTIYF.

The chain employs TRBV19 and TRBJ2-6, with D perhaps being TRBD1 or TRBD2 (5 bases each). This CDR3 is built from 15 residues. CDR1 and CDR2 (germline): LNHDA, SQIVND (reference sequence). Trimming took 7 bases from V and 2 from J, leaving 12 bases between them. Here the CDR3 DNA reads TGTGCCAGTATTACCTGGGGGACTGGGGCCAACGTCCTGACTTTC. This codes for CASITWGTGANVLTF.

The chain joins TRBV7-8 to TRBJ1-5, with TRBD1 as a possible D gene (5 bases). The CDR3 length is 17 residues. Deletions cut 0 bases from V and 4 bases from J, with 16 bases between. The germline V gene has CDR1 SGHVS and CDR2 FQNEAQ. The CDR3 sequence is CASSLAGVGVSNQPQHF. In DNA form, the CDR3 reads TGTGCCAGCAGCTTAGCAGGGGTCGGGGTATCGAATCAGCCCCAGCATTTT.